This T cell receptor beta chain appears in the sequencing data of a study of blood T cell repertoires in COVID-19. About the study: Spain, Italy and the United States supplied samples that represented acute and convalescent COVID-19. The cDNA or gDNA used as material had been derived from T cells, B-cell-depleted T cells, or PBMCs.

Per the original methods: Nucleated cell counts were estimated from reference gene primer amplification. Clones were read by immunoSEQ multiplex PCR, and TCRdb kept only the in-frame ones, dropping some. The DNA was the basis for D and trimming; V, J and clone size are from that table. Seen here are approximately 200,000 clones, 70% to 90% observed once, and the top ten hold 2.5% to 3.5%. This clone appeared a few times. V shed 0 bases and J shed 4 bases, with 24 bases lying between them. The CDR3 length is 20 residues. Looked up from germline, CDR1 is KGHDR and CDR2 is SFDVKD. The receptor was isolated from a man between 60 and 75 years old with acute or convalescent COVID-19. J is TRBJ1-5 and V is TRBV24-1; TRBD1 is a possible D gene (5 bases). Sequencing input: peripheral blood. The CDR3 protein is CATSDLQTTVRPRKNQPQHF. The CDR3 DNA sequence: TGTGCCACCAGTGATTTGCAGACGACAGTCCGACCCCGCAAGAATCAGCCCCAGCATTTT.